The 27 T cell receptor beta chains presented below share a single source sample, sequenced in a study of T cell responses to AZD1222 COVID-19 vaccine. Sequencing was performed with immunoSEQ multiplex PCR; in TCRdb, only in-frame clones are kept and a portion is missing. The profile covers approximately 110,000 clones, with 82% appearing a single time and approximately 5% taken by the ten largest. Sample: peripheral blood, taken on day 0 of AZD1222 vaccination. The receptors were sampled from an adult in good health.

The V call is TRBV16, the J call TRBJ2-7, with 8 bases lining up with TRBD2. Germline CDR1 and CDR2: KGHSY and FQNENV. The V gene end was trimmed by 5 bases and the J gene end by 2 bases; junction bases not matched to a gene: 8. CDR3 size: 15 residues. CDR3 sequence: CASSGRGGPPYEQYF. In DNA form, the CDR3 reads TGTGCCAGCAGCGGCCGGGGGGGTCCACCCTACGAGCAGTACTTC.

The rearrangement joins TRBV5-5 to TRBJ1-5, with TRBD1 as a possible D gene (6 bases). The CDR3 runs 16 residues. Trimming took 4 bases from V and 0 from J, leaving 14 bases between them. CDR1 SGHKS and CDR2 YYEKEE come from the germline V gene (reference sequence). The CDR3 loop is CASSGGTWDSNQPQHF. The CDR3 bases are TGTGCCAGCAGCGGGGGGACATGGGATAGCAATCAGCCCCAGCATTTT.

V usage is TRBV10-2 and J usage is TRBJ2-7; maybe TRBD1 (6 bases). This CDR3 comprises 15 residues. The V gene's germline CDR1 is WSHSY and CDR2 SAAADI. The V end lost 0 bases, the J end lost 4 bases, and 13 bases lay between the germline ends. The CDR3 loop is CASSESPGTPYEQYF. The CDR3 nucleotides read TGCGCCAGCAGTGAGTCGCCCGGGACACCATACGAGCAGTACTTC.

This clone has only one observation. The chain couples TRBV3-1 (or the pseudogene TRBV3-2) to TRBJ1-4, with 12 positions matching TRBD1. This CDR3 region has 18 residues. The junction had 11 bases not matched to a gene; V was cut back by 4 bases and J by 5 bases. Germline V gene data show CDR1 as LGHDT and CDR2 as YNNKEL (reference sequence). CDR3 amino acids: CASSRDRGPTSMNEKLFF. Here the CDR3 DNA reads TGTGCCAGCAGCCGGGACAGGGGGCCAACCAGTATGAATGAAAAACTGTTTTTT.

The chain is built from TRBV16 and TRBJ2-7; D not resolved. Trimming removed 7 bases from V and 3 bases from J, with 13 bases in between. Germline V gene sequence: CDR1 KGHSY, CDR2 FQNENV. The CDR3 runs 13 residues. The CDR3 DNA reads as TGTGCCAGCACCGGTGATCACAACTACGAGCAGTACTTC. As protein: CASTGDHNYEQYF.

This chain connects TRBV5-1 to TRBJ2-2; D possibly corresponds to TRBD2 (6 bases). The CDR3 loop spans 15 amino acids. CDR1 is SGHRS and CDR2 is YFSETQ in the germline V gene. V shed 2 bases and J shed 7 bases, with 15 bases lying between them. This chain's CDR3 is CASSLKGRTNGELFF. The CDR3 DNA reads as TGCGCCAGCAGCTTAAAGGGGAGGACGAACGGGGAGCTGTTTTTT.

The chain employs TRBV5-4 and TRBJ2-7; maybe TRBD1 (5 bases). CDR1 and CDR2 from the germline V gene are SGHNT and YYREEE (reference sequence). V shed 4 bases and J shed 2 bases, with 13 bases lying between them. The CDR3 is made up of 14 amino acids. CDR3 amino acids: CASSEADRPYEQYF. The DNA of the CDR3 is TGTGCCAGCAGCGAGGCCGACAGACCCTACGAGCAGTACTTC.

This clone was detected only a few times. The gene calls are TRBV11-1 and TRBJ2-5, with 9 bases matching TRBD2. With 7 bases clipped from V and 2 bases from J, the junction kept 8 bases outside the gene matches. The CDR3 spans 15 residues. Germline assignment: CDR1 SGHAT and CDR2 FQDESV (reference sequence). DNA of the CDR3: TGTGCCAGCATAGTAGCGGGGGAGCCTCAAGAGACCCAGTACTTC. Encoded protein: CASIVAGEPQETQYF.

Concerning this clone itself: Other nucleotide sequences from this sample produce the same CDR3. V and J are TRBV7-7 and TRBJ1-1; D call uncertain. Germline CDR1 reads SSHAT; CDR2 reads FNYEAQ (reference sequence). The CDR3 consists of 13 residues. The V gene lost 1 base and the J gene lost 1 base, with 4 bases spanning the gap. CDR3 nucleotide sequence: TGTGCCAGCAGCTTAGACAGGAACACTGAAGCTTTCTTT. It codes for CASSLDRNTEAFF.

The gene calls are TRBV7-2 and TRBJ2-4; no clear D. V lost 2 bases and J 1 base, leaving 21 bases between the germline ends. Per the germline V gene, CDR1 is SGHTA and CDR2 is FQGNSA. This CDR3 spans 19 amino acids. In nucleotides, the CDR3 is TGTGCCAGCAGCTTACATCCGCCCGCCGCCCGAGGTGCCAAAAACATTCAGTACTTC. This codes for CASSLHPPAARGAKNIQYF.

The rearrangement links TRBV15 to TRBJ1-2; D uncertain. This CDR3 region has 16 residues. Trimming cost V 0 bases and J 8 bases, with 19 bases left between them. Germline loops: CDR1 LNHNV, CDR2 YYDKDF (reference sequence). The CDR3 bases are TGTGCCACCAGCAGAGATCAGGCAGGAATGAGTGAAGGCTACACCTTC. Translated: CATSRDQAGMSEGYTF.

V and J are TRBV10-3 and TRBJ1-1; perhaps TRBD1 as D (5 bases). CDR1 and CDR2 (germline): ENHRY, SYGVKD. The V gene lost 4 bases and the J gene lost 4 bases, with 19 bases spanning the gap. The CDR3 is 16 residues long. The DNA for the CDR3 is TGTGCCATCAGTGCCCTCGAGGGGCGGGAATCCACTGAAGCTTTCTTT. Translating gives CAISALEGRESTEAFF.

This sequence joins TRBV4-3 and TRBJ1-6; D gene unclear. Germline-derived CDR1 and CDR2 are LGHNA and YSLEER. Trimming cost V 0 bases and J 0 bases, with 6 bases left between them. The CDR3 runs 16 residues. The CDR3 spells CASSQEFYSYNSPLHF. The CDR3 nucleotides read TGCGCCAGCAGCCAAGAGTTCTACTCCTATAATTCACCCCTCCACTTT.

This clone came up once. This chain uses TRBV7-9 with TRBJ2-1; 11 nucleotides agree with TRBD2. Germline CDR1 is SEHNR and CDR2 is FQNEAQ (reference sequence). This CDR3 region has 15 residues. Germline trimming cut 5 bases from V and 7 bases from J; bases unmatched to any gene: 7. The CDR3 loop is CASSPLAGGGNEQFF. DNA for the CDR3: TGTGCCAGCAGCCCGCTAGCGGGGGGTGGAAATGAGCAGTTCTTC.

This clone occurred once. The rearrangement joins TRBV7-2 to TRBJ1-1; D is uncertain. Trimming took 6 bases from V and 5 from J, leaving 13 bases between them. The CDR3 extends over 13 amino acids. Germline loops: CDR1 SGHTA, CDR2 FQGNSA. CDR3 in amino acids: CASRFHGETEAFF. CDR3 DNA sequence: TGTGCCAGCAGGTTCCACGGGGAAACTGAAGCTTTCTTT.

This chain links TRBV9 with TRBJ2-7; D possibly uses TRBD1 or TRBD2 (5 bases each). V dropped 0 bases and J dropped 6 bases, with 16 bases sitting between them. The germline V gene encodes CDR1 SGDLS and CDR2 YYNGEE. CDR3 size: 15 residues. The CDR3 DNA reads as TGTGCCAGCAGCGTAGACGCGGCAGGGACGGGCGAGCAGTACTTC. It yields the protein CASSVDAAGTGEQYF.

The chain links TRBV19 to TRBJ1-4; no clear D. The CDR3 length is 14 residues. Looked up from germline, CDR1 is LNHDA and CDR2 is SQIVND (reference sequence). The germline V and J ends were trimmed by 5 bases and 5 bases, with 12 bases remaining between them. CDR3 residues: CASSPGSRNEKLFF. The CDR3 bases are TGTGCCAGTAGTCCGGGCAGCCGCAATGAAAAACTGTTTTTT.

The chain joins TRBV3-1 (or the pseudogene TRBV3-2) to TRBJ1-2; tentative D call: TRBD1 (5 bases). The CDR3 runs 13 residues. Germline values: CDR1 LGHDT, CDR2 YNNKEL (reference sequence). Trimming removed 0 bases at V and 7 bases at J, with 9 bases between. CDR3 sequence reads: CASSQDPDSGYTF. The CDR3 DNA sequence: TGTGCCAGCAGCCAAGATCCAGACAGTGGCTACACCTTC.

V gene TRBV5-1 combines with J gene TRBJ2-5; 8 positions agree with TRBD2. This CDR3 spans 16 amino acids. V shed 4 bases, J shed 1 base, and the junction held 9 bases outside the gene matches. Germline lookup yields CDR1 SGHRS and CDR2 YFSETQ. The DNA of the CDR3 is TGCGCCAGCAGCCCGGGGGGAGCGGGGGTCCAAGAGACCCAGTACTTC. Amino acids: CASSPGGAGVQETQYF.

The J gene is TRBJ1-2, the V gene TRBV27; possible D gene TRBD1, 6 bases. The V gene's germline CDR1 is MNHEY and CDR2 SMNVEV (reference sequence). CDR3 size: 15 residues. V was clipped by 6 bases and J by 4 bases, with 18 bases between them. The CDR3 protein is CASRDIGGGLYGYTF. CDR3 bases: TGTGCCAGCAGAGATATCGGTGGGGGCCTCTATGGCTACACCTTC.

V usage is TRBV18 and J usage is TRBJ1-3; D call uncertain. This CDR3 is built from 17 residues. Germline CDR1 is KGHSH and CDR2 is LQKENI. The V gene lost 2 bases and the J gene lost 0 bases, with 14 bases spanning the gap. This chain's CDR3 is CASSPIGADSSGNTIYF. As DNA, the CDR3 is TGTGCCAGCTCACCAATTGGAGCGGACTCCTCTGGAAACACCATATATTTT.

The chain employs TRBV7-2 and TRBJ2-7, with TRBD2 matching over 9 bases. Trimming removed 5 bases from V and 4 bases from J; junction bases left unmatched: 9. Germline loops: CDR1 SGHTA, CDR2 FQGNSA. The CDR3 is 15 residues long. The CDR3 bases are TGTGCCAGCAGCAAAGTAGCGGGGGCCGAATACGAGCAGTACTTC. This codes for CASSKVAGAEYEQYF.

In this sample, this clone turned up a few times. A read error may account for a junction end that differs from germline. The CDR3 protein is CASSPWRGSPSSF. CDR3 DNA: TGTGCCAGCAGTCCGTGGCGGGGGTCCCCATCTAGCTTC. The genes are TRBV27 and TRBJ2-7; 7 bases agree with TRBD2. The CDR3 length is 13 residues. Germline V gene sequence: CDR1 MNHEY, CDR2 SMNVEV (reference sequence).

The rearrangement joins TRBV7-6 to TRBJ1-4, with no clear D. Germline CDR1 and CDR2: SGHVS and FNYEAQ. V was cut by 6 bases and J by 2 bases, with 7 bases left in between. CDR3 length: 13 amino acids. CDR3 sequence: CASSQRTNEKLFF. The CDR3 DNA sequence: TGTGCCAGCAGTCAACGGACTAATGAAAAACTGTTTTTT.

V and J are TRBV27 and TRBJ1-4, with TRBD1 matching over 9 bases. CDR3 length: 18 amino acids. V lost 6 bases and J lost 0; bases outside the gene matches: 11. Germline lookup yields CDR1 MNHEY and CDR2 SMNVEV (reference sequence). This CDR3 is CASSIWDRDYATNEKLFF. The DNA of the CDR3 is TGTGCCAGCAGCATTTGGGACAGGGACTATGCAACTAATGAAAAACTGTTTTTT.

The chain has TRBV6-5 and TRBJ2-5, with D tentatively TRBD2 (7 bases). Germline lookup yields CDR1 MNHEY and CDR2 SVGAGI. With 5 bases removed from V and 5 bases from J, the gap between germline ends came to 15 bases. This CDR3 spans 14 amino acids. The CDR3 sequence: CASSPPGGAETQYF. CDR3 bases: TGTGCCAGCAGTCCCCCTGGGGGGGCGGAGACCCAGTACTTC.

This chain connects TRBV24-1 to TRBJ2-1; 11 positions agree with TRBD2. Trimming took 4 bases from V and 6 from J; bases not matched to a gene: 7. The CDR3 extends over 16 amino acids. CDR1 and CDR2 from the germline V gene are KGHDR and SFDVKD. This chain's CDR3 is CATSDPTSGVINEQFF. DNA for the CDR3: TGTGCCACCAGTGACCCGACTAGCGGGGTCATCAATGAGCAGTTCTTC.